This T cell receptor (beta chain) derives from a study of blood T cell repertoires in COVID-19. In the study overall: T cells, B-cell-depleted T cells, or PBMCs supplied cDNA or gDNA.

Per the original data handling: Amplified reference gene primers provided the basis for estimating nucleated cell counts. The method was immunoSEQ multiplex PCR; TCRdb's version includes in-frame clones alone and lacks a portion of them. That table supplies the V and J calls and clone size; D and trimming were determined from the DNA. The repertoire consists of just over 95,000 clones, with about 86% occurring once and the leading ten covering 3.5% to 5%. This CDR3 comprises 14 residues. V lost 7 bases and J lost 2, with 14 bases in between. In germline, CDR1 is MNHEY, CDR2 SVGAGI. This clone showed up just once.

Sequencing was performed on peripheral blood. The clonotype originates from a man aged 60 to 69 with acute or convalescent COVID-19. The genes are TRBV6-5 and TRBJ1-2; D perhaps matches TRBD1 (6 bases). The DNA of the CDR3 is TGTGCCAGCAACAACAGGGACGTCAACTATGGCTACACCTTC. Protein product: CASNNRDVNYGYTF.